This TCR beta chain was sequenced for a study of response to subunit inactivated influenza vaccine. The CDR3 length is 15 residues. The ends lost 5 bases at V and 0 bases at J; junction bases unmatched: 7. Germline V gives CDR1 MNHEY, CDR2 SMNVEV (reference sequence). TCRdb reprocessed the RT-PCR reads with MiXCR, giving one entry per CDR3 protein. The sample includes more than 450,000 distinct CDR3 sequences, about 11% seen only once; the top ten take approximately 11%. This same sample was also part of a study on T cells expressing NK-cell markers. That paper adds: 5'RACE template switching with UMIs produced the TCR beta cDNA. Dominant NKG2C+ clonotypes were found to form roughly 1.0-7.0% of CD8+ T cells in more than five donors.

The sequence came from a middle-aged man who received an inactivated influenza vaccine. Sequences were derived from PBMCs from blood, sampled on the day of vaccination. The genes are TRBV27 and TRBJ2-7, with 7 bases that match TRBD1. The CDR3 nucleotides are TGTGCCAGCAGTCCGAGAGGGGGCCTCTCCTACGAGCAGTACTTC. Residues: CASSPRGGLSYEQYF.